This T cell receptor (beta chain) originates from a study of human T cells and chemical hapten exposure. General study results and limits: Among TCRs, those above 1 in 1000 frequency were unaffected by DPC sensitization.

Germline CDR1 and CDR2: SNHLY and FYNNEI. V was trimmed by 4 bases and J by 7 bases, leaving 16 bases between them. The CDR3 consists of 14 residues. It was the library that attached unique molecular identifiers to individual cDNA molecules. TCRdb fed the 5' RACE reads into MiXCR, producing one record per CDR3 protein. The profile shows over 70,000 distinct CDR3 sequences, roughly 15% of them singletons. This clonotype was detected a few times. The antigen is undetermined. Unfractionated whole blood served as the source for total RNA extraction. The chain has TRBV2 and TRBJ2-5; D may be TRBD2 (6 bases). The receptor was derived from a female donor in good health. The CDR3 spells CASSARLDGGTQYF. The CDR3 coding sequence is TGTGCCAGCAGTGCCAGACTAGATGGGGGGACCCAGTACTTC. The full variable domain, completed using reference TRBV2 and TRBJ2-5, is EPEVTQTPSHQVTQMGQEVILRCVPISNHLYFYWYRQILGQKVEFLVSFYNNEISEKSEIFDDQFSVERPDGSNFTLKIRSTKLEDSAMYFCASSARLDGGTQYFGPGTRLLVL.